This T cell receptor (beta chain) is drawn from a study of response to subunit inactivated influenza vaccine. Study-level results: Each seasonal influenza vaccination, the authors suggested, recruits few new T cells.

CDR3 length: 12 amino acids. V shed 5 bases and J shed 5 bases, with 11 bases lying between them. Germline V gene lookup returns CDR1 SGHRS and CDR2 YFSETQ. This clonotype was seen a handful of times. Its antigen remains unknown. TCRdb re-called the RT-PCR reads with MiXCR, one entry per CDR3 protein. The data contain roughly 790,000 distinct CDR3 sequences, 20% to 25% of them seen just once; the ten biggest clones take up about 10%. The sequence came from a man in his forties or fifties who received an inactivated influenza vaccine. The chain couples TRBV5-1 to TRBJ2-7, with D tentatively TRBD2 (6 bases). The sample here was PBMCs from blood, taken less than 6 days after vaccination. Here the CDR3 DNA reads TGCGCCAGCAGAGTAAGGGAGGACGAGCAGTACTTC. Its protein product is CASRVREDEQYF.